This record concerns one TCR beta chain sequence. The data derive from a study of shared clonotypes between healthy human individuals. Germline V lookup: CDR1 SGDLS, CDR2 YYNGEE. This CDR3 has 13 residues. Between the trimmed V and J ends, which lost 1 base and 4 bases, there was a span of 8 bases. This table comes from immunoSEQ multiplex PCR, and its TCRdb copy is limited to in-frame clones, with some not included. The sample comprises roughly 1,600,000 clones, less than 99% of which are singletons, and approximately 0.4% rests with the top ten. The V and J genes are TRBV9 and TRBJ1-1; D gene uncertain. Material for sequencing was naive CD4+ T cells sorted from blood. The subset was: CD45RA+ positively selected. The source is a man younger than 40 in good health. CDR3 sequence: CASSVNRGTEAFF. The CDR3 nucleotides are TGTGCCAGCAGCGTAAACCGTGGCACTGAAGCTTTCTTT.